This T cell receptor (beta chain) was sequenced in a study of CD8 T cells in Susac syndrome. General observations from the study: The study's TCR sequencing and HLA analysis drew on a certain number of individuals. That number was acknowledged as relatively small.

RNA, at about 0.45 to 1 ug, was reverse transcribed with random hexamers. Amplification of the TCR beta CDR3 was carried out by immunoSEQ multiplex PCR, which spanned a total of 54 Vbeta and 13 Jbeta segments. Using its own MiXCR run on the immunoSEQ multiplex PCR reads, TCRdb lists one record per CDR3 protein. The sample holds 100,000 to 150,000 distinct CDR3 sequences, 80% seen once. This clonotype occurred once. What it recognizes is unknown. Germline V gene lookup returns CDR1 MDHEN and CDR2 SYDVKM. The CDR3 length is 14 residues. V lost 1 base and J 5 bases, leaving 11 bases between the germline ends.

The clonotype originates from a human donor with multiple sclerosis. Sequencing used CD8+ T cells from PBMCs. This sequence joins TRBV28 and TRBJ1-2; TRBD1 is a possible D gene (6 bases). The CDR3 is CASSLFRGAYGYTF. DNA of the CDR3: TGTGCCAGCAGTTTATTTCGGGGGGCATATGGCTACACCTTC.